This T cell receptor (beta chain) was documented in a study of T cell changes during pregnancy in multiple sclerosis (dated by TCRdb to about 2019). About the full investigation: The study looked at changes in the T cell repertoire across pregnancy in women with multiple sclerosis.

CDR3 length: 15 amino acids, cysteine to phenylalanine. The entry retains the CDR3 DNA only, 45 bases that are in frame from base 1. The germline V gene supplies CDR1 SGHDT and CDR2 YYEEEE. Between the V and J ends, shortened by 6 bases and 2 bases respectively, the junction contains 15 bases. In regard to this clone: Its specific antigen is unknown. No much larger clone is present one base from it, and per-base qualities are unavailable.

The library was generated by the immunoSEQ multiplex PCR assay. This is the immuneACCESS table as TCRdb keeps it, with only in-frame sequences that have V and J called. A part of the clones is gone; compared with another copy, unresolved V genes explain less than half, and the rest is unexplained. In this sample the table shows approximately 40,000 clones, more than 85% of which occur a single time. Approximately 8.3% of the sample is taken by the ten largest. Recombination connected TRBV5-6 to TRBJ2-1; the D region possibly corresponds to TRBD1 (7 bases align). The sequence was collected from a female donor with multiple sclerosis, enrolled in a pregnancy study. Sequencing used CD8+ T cells from peripheral blood mononuclear cells, obtained in the third trimester of pregnancy. The CDR3 reads as follows: CASNPQGGPYNEQFF. The nucleotides read TGTGCCAGCAACCCTCAGGGGGGCCCCTACAATGAGCAGTTCTTC.